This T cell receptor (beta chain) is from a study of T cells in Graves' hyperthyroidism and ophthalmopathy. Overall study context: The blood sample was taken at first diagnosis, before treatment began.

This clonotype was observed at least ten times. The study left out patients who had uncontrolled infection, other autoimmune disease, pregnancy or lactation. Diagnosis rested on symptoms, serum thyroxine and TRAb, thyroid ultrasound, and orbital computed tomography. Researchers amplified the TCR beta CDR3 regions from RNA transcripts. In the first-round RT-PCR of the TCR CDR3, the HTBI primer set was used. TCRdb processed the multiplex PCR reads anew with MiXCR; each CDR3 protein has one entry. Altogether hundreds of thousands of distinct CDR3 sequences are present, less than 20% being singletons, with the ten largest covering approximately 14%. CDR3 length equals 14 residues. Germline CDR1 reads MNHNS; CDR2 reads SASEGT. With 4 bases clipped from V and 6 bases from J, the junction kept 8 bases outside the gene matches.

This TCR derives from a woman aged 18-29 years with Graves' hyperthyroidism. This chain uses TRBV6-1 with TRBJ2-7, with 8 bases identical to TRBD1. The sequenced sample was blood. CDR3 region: CASSADRAGTEQYF. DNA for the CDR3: TGTGCCAGCAGTGCGGACAGGGCTGGGACCGAGCAGTACTTC.